Below, one T cell receptor beta chain is given with its context. These data belong to a study of CD8 T cells in Susac syndrome. The authors sequenced TCR beta from blood CD8+ and CD4+ T cells. TEMRA cells were FACS-enriched and CD8+ and CD4+ T cells negatively isolated. RNA in amounts of roughly 0.5 to 1 ug was reverse transcribed with random hexamers. TCRdb called the immunoSEQ multiplex PCR reads again in MiXCR, with one record for every CDR3 protein. The data contain about 280,000 distinct CDR3 sequences, roughly 81% of them seen just once; the ten biggest clones take up approximately 0.12%. The CDR3 has 17 residues. Germline V gives CDR1 GTSNPN, CDR2 SVGIG (reference sequence). J gave up 2 bases and V 1 base, and 13 bases lay outside the gene matches.

The sequencing input was CD8+ T cells from PBMCs. This chain links TRBV30 with TRBJ2-7, with 8 bases fitting TRBD2. The sequence derives from a human donor with multiple sclerosis. DNA for the CDR3: TGTGCCTGGAGTGCCTTCTGGCGGGAGGATACTCCCTACGAGCAGTACTTC. Translating it yields CAWSAFWREDTPYEQYF.